Listed below are T cell receptor beta chains from one sample, sequenced in a study of T cell changes during pregnancy in multiple sclerosis. Using immunoSEQ multiplex PCR, the repertoire was profiled, and TCRdb retains in-frame clones only, with some absent. The sample shows under 50,000 clones, around 93% of them seen only once. Sequenced material: CD4+ T cells from peripheral blood mononuclear cells, taken after pregnancy. The receptors derive from a female donor with multiple sclerosis, enrolled in a pregnancy study. The CDR3 runs from the conserved cysteine through the conserved F or W. The D gene is left open where the match is weak. Some rows mark clone size as missing; the rest say once, few, many or name a class of expanded clone.

v_call,clone_size,j_call,d_call,cdr3_aa,cdr3_nt
TRBV9,-,TRBJ2-1,-,CASSPNQGRSYNEQFF,TGTGCCAGCAGCCCAAATCAGGGTCGCTCCTACAATGAGCAGTTCTTC
TRBV7-2,-,TRBJ2-5,TRBD2,CASSLALAGGLYETQYF,TGTGCCAGCAGCTTAGCACTAGCGGGGGGCCTGTATGAGACCCAGTACTTC
TRBV18,-,TRBJ2-1,TRBD2,CASSASSGGSSYNEQFF,TGTGCCAGCTCAGCCTCTAGCGGGGGGAGCTCCTACAATGAGCAGTTCTTC
TRBV7-8,-,TRBJ1-1,TRBD1,CASSLHSGTGTEAFF,TGTGCCAGCAGCCTACATTCCGGGACAGGAACTGAAGCTTTCTTT
TRBV11-1,-,TRBJ2-1,-,CASSLGQGARLADPNEQFF,TGTGCCAGCAGCTTAGGGCAGGGGGCGCGACTAGCGGACCCCAATGAGCAGTTCTTC
TRBV12-5,-,TRBJ1-2,-,CASGLTGTRGYTF,TGTGCTAGTGGTTTGACAGGGACGCGGGGCTACACCTTC
TRBV18,-,TRBJ1-2,TRBD1,CASSPRTGGYGYTF,TGTGCCAGCTCACCACGCACAGGGGGCTATGGCTACACCTTC
TRBV29-1,-,TRBJ2-7,TRBD1,CSGTTGGSSYEQYF,TGCAGCGGCACAACAGGGGGTTCCTCCTACGAGCAGTACTTC
TRBV7-2,-,TRBJ2-2,-,CASSLGGANTGELFF,TGTGCCAGCAGCTTAGGCGGCGCGAACACCGGGGAGCTGTTTTTT
TRBV7-9,-,TRBJ1-2,TRBD1,CASSLGGAGGYGYTF,TGTGCCAGCAGCTTAGGTGGTGCAGGGGGCTATGGCTACACCTTC
TRBV5-1,-,TRBJ1-1,-,CASSETETEAFF,TGCGCCAGCAGCGAAACAGAGACTGAAGCTTTCTTT
TRBV4-1,-,TRBJ2-3,-,CASSQPLGKKTDTQYF,TGCGCCAGCAGCCAACCGCTAGGAAAGAAAACAGATACGCAGTATTTT
TRBV27,-,TRBJ2-2,TRBD1,CASSLRQGRTGELFF,TGTGCCAGCAGTCTTCGACAGGGTCGAACCGGGGAGCTGTTTTTT
TRBV6-1,-,TRBJ2-7,-,CASSGGRRSSYEQYF,TGTGCCAGCAGTGGCGGTCGGAGGAGCTCCTACGAGCAGTACTTC
TRBV5-6,-,TRBJ2-7,-,CASSYKTRVAYEQYF,TGTGCCAGCAGCTATAAAACCAGGGTTGCCTACGAGCAGTACTTC
TRBV19,-,TRBJ1-3,-,CASSIASSGNTIYF,TGTGCCAGTAGTATTGCCAGCTCTGGAAACACCATATATTTT
TRBV2,few,TRBJ2-7,-,CASSEARGEQYF,TGTGCCAGCAGTGAAGCGCGAGGGGAGCAGTACTTC
TRBV6-5,-,TRBJ1-2,-,CASSYSTTRDGYTF,TGTGCCAGCAGTTACTCGACGACCAGGGATGGCTACACCTTC
TRBV20-1,-,TRBJ2-7,-,CSASPQDEQYF,TGCAGTGCTAGTCCCCAGGACGAGCAGTACTTC
TRBV5-1,once,TRBJ1-6,-,CASQGSSYNSPLHF,TGCGCCAGCCAGGGGAGCTCCTATAATTCACCCCTCCACTTT
TRBV21-1,-,TRBJ2-5,-,CASSKVRQGRETQYF,TGTGCCAGCAGCAAAGTAAGACAGGGCAGGGAGACCCAGTACTTC
TRBV9,-,TRBJ1-2,-,CASSVTRGPNYGYTF,TGTGCCAGCAGCGTTACCAGGGGTCCTAACTATGGCTACACCTTC
TRBV5-1,-,TRBJ2-3,-,CASSLDRDLTDTQYF,TGCGCCAGCAGCTTGGACAGGGACCTCACAGATACGCAGTATTTT
TRBV5-5,-,TRBJ1-5,TRBD1,CASSLGGTGMFQPQHF,TGTGCCAGCAGCTTGGGCGGGACAGGGATGTTTCAGCCCCAGCATTTT
TRBV5-1,-,TRBJ1-1,-,CASTSSGSGFNTEAFF,TGCGCCAGCACCTCCTCGGGCAGCGGGTTTAACACTGAAGCTTTCTTT
TRBV27,-,TRBJ2-1,TRBD2,CASSRSGGAKYNEQFF,TGTGCCAGCAGCCGTAGCGGGGGGGCGAAGTACAATGAGCAGTTCTTC
TRBV6-5,-,TRBJ2-7,TRBD1,CASSPDRRIYEQYF,TGTGCCAGCAGTCCGGACAGGCGGATATACGAGCAGTACTTC
TRBV5-1,-,TRBJ2-3,-,CASSPGGADTQYF,TGCGCCAGCAGCCCGGGGGGCGCAGATACGCAGTATTTT
TRBV4-1,-,TRBJ1-1,-,CASSQEGFFQRSTEAFF,TGCGCCAGCAGTCAAGAGGGATTTTTCCAGCGGAGCACTGAAGCTTTCTTT
TRBV11-2,-,TRBJ1-6,-,CASSSLRGGSDSPLHF,TGTGCCAGCAGCTCCTTGAGGGGGGGTAGCGATTCACCCCTCCACTTT
TRBV15,once,TRBJ1-1,-,CATSRERGRVEAFF,TGTGCCACCAGCAGAGAGAGGGGGAGGGTTGAAGCTTTCTTT
TRBV11-2,-,TRBJ2-2,-,CASSLAPHTGTGELFF,TGTGCCAGCAGCTTAGCCCCCCATACAGGGACCGGGGAGCTGTTTTTT
TRBV29-1,-,TRBJ2-5,TRBD1,CSGTGGKETQYF,TGCAGCGGAACAGGGGGAAAAGAGACCCAGTACTTC
TRBV7-9,-,TRBJ2-3,-,CASRRRGTLGGDTQYF,TGTGCCAGCAGGCGACGGGGAACCCTCGGTGGAGATACGCAGTATTTT
TRBV7-9,-,TRBJ2-6,TRBD1,CASSPTGAGANVLTF,TGTGCCAGCAGCCCAACAGGGGCTGGGGCCAACGTCCTGACTTTC
TRBV11-2,-,TRBJ2-5,-,CASSLVTGHPFQETQYF,TGTGCCAGCAGCTTAGTTACGGGACACCCCTTTCAAGAGACCCAGTACTTC
TRBV7-8,-,TRBJ2-7,-,CASSRDWGLLSYEQYF,TGTGCCAGCAGCCGGGATTGGGGTTTGCTCTCCTACGAGCAGTACTTC
TRBV2,-,TRBJ1-5,-,CASSFRGGGQPQHF,TGTGCCAGCAGCTTTAGGGGTGGCGGTCAGCCCCAGCATTTT
TRBV9,-,TRBJ2-3,TRBD2,CASSVLTSGGTDTQYF,TGTGCCAGCAGCGTGCTGACTAGCGGGGGCACAGATACGCAGTATTTT
TRBV19,-,TRBJ2-3,TRBD2,CASSKDSGVSTDTQYF,TGTGCCAGTAGTAAGGATAGCGGGGTTAGCACAGATACGCAGTATTTT
TRBV18,once,TRBJ2-3,TRBD1,CASSKNTGGAGDTQYF,TGTGCCAGCTCGAAAAATACAGGGGGCGCAGGAGATACGCAGTATTTT